The 30 T cell receptor beta chains below were found in one sample sequenced in a study of CXCR3-negative and CXCR3-positive naive CD8 T cells. Study observations and caveats: TRB CDR3s were more hydrophobic in CXCR3-positive than in CXCR3-negative naive cells.

TRB cDNA libraries were made by UMI-labeled 5' RACE. TCRdb re-called the 5' RACE reads; one entry per CDR3 protein, DNA not given. The table for this sample gives fewer than 90,000 distinct CDR3 sequences. Their target antigens are unknown. Sequences were obtained from naive CXCR3+ CD8+ T cells from blood. Subset noted: CD45RO-CCR7+CD27+CD95- naive CD8+ T cells expressing CXCR3 (TNR3+). The origin of the receptors is a human donor in good health. Some clones in this sample may be carry-over from other donors' samples.

The rearrangement joins TRBV28 to TRBJ1-1; checking the TCRdb D call of TRBD1 is not possible without DNA. Germline V gives CDR1 MDHEN, CDR2 SYDVKM. This CDR3 region has 14 residues. CDR3 amino acids: CASSLTGGNTEAFF.

The chain is built from TRBV27 and TRBJ2-5. Germline V gene lookup returns CDR1 MNHEY and CDR2 SMNVEV (reference sequence). The CDR3 runs 11 residues. The CDR3 sequence: CASEEGETQYF.

This chain links TRBV7-9 with TRBJ2-2. CDR3 length: 14 amino acids. Germline assignment: CDR1 SEHNR and CDR2 FQNEAQ (reference sequence). CDR3 residues: CASSLVATTGELFF.

The rearrangement links TRBV6-5 to TRBJ2-5. The CDR3 runs 11 residues. Looked up from germline, CDR1 is MNHEY and CDR2 is SVGAGI. The CDR3 loop is CASSSSQTQYF.

The chain links TRBV6-5 to TRBJ2-7; TCRdb returns TRBD1, unconfirmable since there is no DNA. Germline CDR1 and CDR2: MNHEY and SVGAGI. This CDR3 has 15 residues. CDR3 loop: CASSQPPGQGYEQYF.

This chain joins TRBV5-1 and TRBJ2-5; TCRdb's D call, TRBD2, is unchecked because there is no DNA. The CDR3 loop spans 15 amino acids. Germline values: CDR1 SGHRS, CDR2 YFSETQ. The CDR3 here is CASSFGLAGQETQYF.

The chain uses TRBV7-9 and TRBJ2-7; the TCRdb call, TRBD1, lacks DNA for checking. Germline CDR1 is SEHNR and CDR2 is FQNEAQ (reference sequence). CDR3 length equals 16 residues. CDR3 residues: CASSSNRETNSYEQYF.

CDR3 residues: CAISLSDRLYEQYF. The chain recombines TRBV10-3 with TRBJ2-7; TCRdb selects TRBD1, and the lack of DNA leaves this call unchecked. The CDR3 covers 14 residues. Germline CDR1 reads ENHRY; CDR2 reads SYGVKD.

The chain has TRBV7-9 and TRBJ2-7; no DNA is available, so the TRBD1 call from TCRdb remains unchecked. The CDR3 has 14 amino acids. Germline assignment: CDR1 SEHNR and CDR2 FQNEAQ (reference sequence). This chain's CDR3 is CASSRPGQIYEQYF. Full variable domain (outside the CDR3, taken from reference TRBV7-9 and TRBJ2-7): DTGVSQNPRHKITKRGQNVTFRCDPISEHNRLYWYRQTLGQGPEFLTYFQNEAQLEKSRLLSDRFSAERPKGSFSTLEIQRTEQGDSAMYLCASSRPGQIYEQYFGPGTRLTVT.

This chain joins TRBV4-1 and TRBJ2-7. Germline assignment: CDR1 MGHRA and CDR2 YSYEKL. This CDR3 has 11 amino acids. CDR3 sequence reads: CASSQEDEQYF.

The rearrangement joins TRBV6-2 or TRBV6-3 to TRBJ1-5; without DNA, the TCRdb call of TRBD1 cannot be checked. Germline-derived CDR1 and CDR2 are MNHEY and SVGEGT. The CDR3 has 14 amino acids. CDR3 residues: CASSSLGGLEPQHF.

This chain uses TRBV7-9 with TRBJ1-2; TCRdb's D gene call, TRBD1, goes unchecked for lack of DNA. CDR1 and CDR2 from the germline V gene are SEHNR and FQNEAQ (reference sequence). The length of the CDR3 is 17 residues. This CDR3 reads CASSLTGAASANYGYTF.

The rearrangement uses TRBV28 and TRBJ2-7; the D call of TRBD1 rests on TCRdb alone, since no DNA is present to check it. Germline V gene data show CDR1 as MDHEN and CDR2 as SYDVKM. This CDR3 comprises 15 residues. CDR3 sequence reads: CASSIQQGLGNEQYF.

V is TRBV9 and J is TRBJ2-1; TCRdb gives TRBD2 as the D gene, but with no DNA this cannot be confirmed. The CDR3 spans 14 residues. CDR1 and CDR2 (germline): SGDLS, YYNGEE. The CDR3 reads CASKGLAGHNEQFF.

V usage is TRBV7-2 and J usage is TRBJ2-3; TCRdb reports TRBD1, a call that lacks DNA to check it against. This CDR3 has 15 amino acids. The germline CDR1 and CDR2 sequences are SGHTA and FQGNSA. This CDR3 is CASSLWGEGADTQYF.

The chain recombines TRBV29-1 with TRBJ2-1; checking the TCRdb D call of TRBD1 is not possible without DNA. The CDR3 is 14 residues long. Per germline, CDR1 SQVTM and CDR2 ANQGSEA. CDR3 protein: CSVRQVDRLDEQFF.

This sequence joins TRBV7-9 and TRBJ2-2; TCRdb's assignment of TRBD2 cannot be checked, as there is no DNA. The germline gives CDR1 SEHNR, CDR2 FQNEAQ (reference sequence). This CDR3 is built from 18 residues. CDR3 region: CASSLAEGEALLTGELFF.

The chain carries TRBV18 and TRBJ2-7; the TCRdb call, TRBD2, lacks DNA for checking. The CDR3 runs to 12 residues. Germline V gene lookup returns CDR1 KGHSH and CDR2 LQKENI. CDR3: CASSPEGYEQYF.

Its frequency marks this clonotype as medium-sized (0.01 to 0.1%). The chain has TRBV11-3 and TRBJ2-2; as DNA is missing, the TRBD2 call by TCRdb cannot be tested. Germline V lookup: CDR1 SGHNT, CDR2 YENEEA. The CDR3 sequence is 15 residues long. CDR3 amino acids: CASSPQRENTGELFF.

The chain has TRBV2 and TRBJ1-1; TCRdb names TRBD1, which stays unverified in the absence of DNA. CDR3 length: 14 amino acids. Germline CDR1 reads SNHLY; CDR2 reads FYNNEI. The chain's CDR3 is CASSEAVGGTEAFF. The full variable domain, completed using reference TRBV2 and TRBJ1-1, is EPEVTQTPSHQVTQMGQEVILRCVPISNHLYFYWYRQILGQKVEFLVSFYNNEISEKSEIFDDQFSVERPDGSNFTLKIRSTKLEDSAMYFCASSEAVGGTEAFFGQGTRLTVV.

V usage is TRBV5-1 and J usage is TRBJ1-1. CDR3 length equals 11 residues. The germline V gene encodes CDR1 SGHRS and CDR2 YFSETQ. The CDR3 spells CASSLGLEAFF.

J is TRBJ2-1 and V is TRBV29-1; TCRdb's D call of TRBD2 is untestable without DNA. The V gene's germline CDR1 is SQVTM and CDR2 ANQGSEA. There are 20 residues in the CDR3. The CDR3 loop is CSVEVITGRPGLGSYNEQFF.

V gene TRBV25-1 combines with J gene TRBJ1-5; TCRdb's D call, TRBD1, is unchecked because there is no DNA. The CDR3 extends over 14 amino acids. CDR1 and CDR2 (germline): MGHDK, SYGVNS. CDR3 sequence reads: CASSEPGDGQPQHF.

The CDR3: CASSPPGGSYEQYF. This chain connects TRBV5-1 to TRBJ2-7; TCRdb outputs TRBD1, but without DNA this stays unchecked. Germline-derived CDR1 and CDR2 are SGHRS and YFSETQ. This CDR3 has 14 residues.

The chain links TRBV11-2 to TRBJ2-7; TCRdb outputs TRBD2, but without DNA this stays unchecked. The CDR3 covers 14 residues. CDR1 is SGHAT, CDR2 FQNNGV, per germline. The CDR3 region is CASSSLEAGYEQYF. Full variable domain (rest looked up from reference TRBV11-2 and TRBJ2-7): EAGVAQSPRYKIIEKRQSVAFWCNPISGHATLYWYQQILGQGPKLLIQFQNNGVVDDSQLPKDRFSAERLKGVDSTLKIQPAKLEDSAVYLCASSSLEAGYEQYFGPGTRLTVT.

This chain links TRBV19 with TRBJ2-1; the D call from TCRdb, TRBD2, cannot be confirmed without DNA. CDR3 length: 13 residues. Germline V CDR1 and CDR2: LNHDA, SQIVND (reference sequence). This CDR3 is CASGLAGYNEQFF.

This chain connects TRBV15 to TRBJ2-7; TCRdb returns TRBD1, unconfirmable since there is no DNA. Germline V gene sequence: CDR1 LNHNV, CDR2 YYDKDF (reference sequence). The CDR3 length is 15 residues. The CDR3 sequence: CATSREGQGFDEQYF.

This chain joins TRBV28 and TRBJ1-5; TCRdb selects TRBD1, and the lack of DNA leaves this call unchecked. CDR3 length: 14 residues. Germline-derived CDR1 and CDR2 are MDHEN and SYDVKM. The CDR3 loop reads CASSPRQVLQPQHF. The full variable domain, its missing parts supplied by reference TRBV28 and TRBJ1-5, is DVKVTQSSRYLVKRTGEKVFLECVQDMDHENMFWYRQDPGLGLRLIYFSYDVKMKEKGDIPEGYSVSREKKERFSLILESASTNQTSMYLCASSPRQVLQPQHFGDGTRLSIL.

V usage is TRBV3-1 and J usage is TRBJ2-1; TCRdb's assignment of TRBD2 cannot be checked, as there is no DNA. The length of the CDR3 is 15 residues. The germline V gene has CDR1 LGHDT and CDR2 YNNKEL (reference sequence). CDR3 sequence: CASSQALDPDNEQFF.

V usage is TRBV10-1 and J usage is TRBJ2-5; TCRdb outputs TRBD2, but without DNA this stays unchecked. This CDR3 spans 14 amino acids. Germline V gene data show CDR1 as WNHNN and CDR2 as SYGVQD (reference sequence). CDR3 residues: CASMRPGTTKTQYF.